This TCR beta chain was captured by sequencing in a study of follicular helper T cells after annual influenza vaccination. Looking at the study overall: Across the 2013-2014, 2014-2015 and 2015-2016 vaccination seasons, some subjects were resampled.

From germline, CDR1 is MNHNS and CDR2 SASEGT. The CDR3 is 14 residues long. V shed 6 bases and J shed 7 bases, with 18 bases lying between them. No donor had influenza vaccine in the prior 6 months; all lived in the community. Blood volume per time point ranged from about 35 to 100 mL. TCRdb's copy holds only in-frame clones and misses some; the assay was immunoSEQ multiplex PCR. The table lists nearly 11,000 clones, roughly four fifths of them singletons. The receptor was derived from an adult who received the influenza vaccine. Sequencing used CXCR5- memory CD4+ T cells sorted from blood, obtained 6 weeks after influenza vaccination. The chain employs TRBV6-1 and TRBJ1-1, with D tentatively TRBD1 (5 bases). The CDR3 nucleotides are TGTGCCAGCAGCGTAAGTCCGGGGGTAGGTGAAGCTTTCTTT. Translated: CASSVSPGVGEAFF.